This TCR beta chain was sequenced in a study of blood T cell repertoires in COVID-19. This clone was found once. Repertoires were generated with immunoSEQ multiplex PCR, while TCRdb's copy carries only in-frame clones and drops some. The profile shows approximately 120,000 clones, about 87% of them singletons. The germline V gene has CDR1 LNHDA and CDR2 SQIVND (reference sequence). The length of the CDR3 is 16 residues. With V trimmed by 6 bases and J by 6 bases, 11 bases remained unmatched. This clonotype was obtained from a human donor in a cohort sampled during active COVID-19. The sample taken for sequencing was peripheral blood. The chain links TRBV19 to TRBJ1-6; 7 bases fit TRBD1. The CDR3 region is CASSPRDRLINSPLHF. The CDR3 DNA reads TGTGCCAGTAGCCCCAGGGACAGATTGATTAATTCACCCCTCCACTTT.